The 10 T cell receptor beta chains below come from one sample, sequenced in a study of cytotoxic CD8 clonotypes in ibrutinib-treated CLL. Method: immunoSEQ multiplex PCR; TCRdb's copy keeps in-frame clones and lacks some. The repertoire holds 250,000 to 350,000 clones, with roughly three quarters as singletons. This specimen consisted of PBMCs, obtained at disease progression, from a patient treated with ibrutinib. The receptors stem from a human donor with chronic lymphocytic leukemia.

The genes are TRBV18 and TRBJ1-5; D remains ambiguous. The CDR3 sequence is 15 residues long. Trimming took off 2 bases at V and 7 bases at J, with 15 bases between the two ends. CDR1 and CDR2 (germline): KGHSH, LQKENI. As DNA, the CDR3 is TGTGCCAGCTCACCAGGGCAGCCTCAGGCCCAGCCCCAGCATTTT. Translation gives CASSPGQPQAQPQHF.

This chain uses TRBV21-1 with TRBJ2-7; the table gives TRBD2 as D, unverified against the DNA. TRBV21-1 constitutes a pseudogene. The CDR3 sequence is 17 residues long. The CDR3 loop is CASSKMDPGGPLSEQYF. The DNA of the CDR3 is TGTGCCAGCAGCAAGATGGACCCGGGAGGACCCCTCAGCGAGCAGTACTTC.

This chain links TRBV5-4 with TRBJ1-6, with D maybe TRBD1 (5 bases). Germline CDR1 reads SGHNT; CDR2 reads YYREEE (reference sequence). Trimming left V 0 bases short and J 8 bases short, with 9 bases between. This CDR3 is 14 amino acids long. The DNA for the CDR3 is TGTGCCAGCAGCTTGGTCAGGGATGATTCACCCCTCCACTTT. This codes for CASSLVRDDSPLHF.

The chain carries TRBV7-8 and TRBJ2-7, with 7 nucleotides matching TRBD1. The CDR3 runs 13 residues. J gave up 13 bases and V 4 bases, and 13 bases lay outside the gene matches. Germline CDR1 is SGHVS and CDR2 is FQNEAQ. CDR3 in DNA: TGTGCCAGCAGCTACATTCCGGGACAGAAGACCTACTTC. It specifies CASSYIPGQKTYF.

This sequence joins TRBV28 and TRBJ2-7, with D perhaps matching TRBD1 (6 bases). This CDR3 is 13 amino acids long. Germline CDR1 MDHEN, CDR2 SYDVKM. V was trimmed by 5 bases and J by 2 bases, leaving 10 bases between them. The CDR3 DNA reads TGTGCCAGCAGTGGGACACTTACCTACGAGCAGTACTTC. As protein: CASSGTLTYEQYF.

The chain uses TRBV9 and TRBJ2-2, with TRBD2 identical over 11 bases. Germline V CDR1 and CDR2: SGDLS, YYNGEE. This CDR3 has 16 residues. J gave up 5 bases and V 3 bases, and 6 bases lay outside the gene matches. CDR3 coding DNA: TGTGCCAGCAGCGCTTGGACTAGCGGGCCGACCGGGGAGCTGTTTTTT. This encodes CASSAWTSGPTGELFF. The full variable domain, in which reference TRBV9 and TRBJ2-2 provide the parts outside the CDR3, is DSGVTQTPKHLITATGQRVTLRCSPRSGDLSVYWYQQSLDQGLQFLIQYYNGEERAKGNILERFSAQQFPDLHSELNLSSLELGDSALYFCASSAWTSGPTGELFFGEGSRLTVL.

This chain joins TRBV6-5 and TRBJ2-3; TRBD2 might be the D (5 bases). Trimming removed 6 bases from V and 0 bases from J, with 7 bases in between. The CDR3 runs 13 residues. Germline lookup yields CDR1 MNHEY and CDR2 SVGAGI. CDR3 region: CASRQRSTDTQYF. CDR3 nucleotide sequence: TGTGCCAGCAGGCAGCGGAGCACAGATACGCAGTATTTT.

The chain links TRBV7-9 to TRBJ1-2, with TRBD1 as a possible D gene (5 bases). Germline V CDR1 and CDR2: SEHNR, FQNEAQ (reference sequence). Trimming shortened V by 5 bases and J by 7 bases, and 11 bases separated the two germline ends. This CDR3 is 12 amino acids long. CDR3: CASSRGVGGYTF. The CDR3 coding sequence is TGTGCCAGCAGCAGGGGTGTAGGTGGCTACACCTTC. Drawing the rest from reference TRBV7-9 and TRBJ1-2, the complete variable domain is DTGVSQNPRHKITKRGQNVTFRCDPISEHNRLYWYRQTLGQGPEFLTYFQNEAQLEKSRLLSDRFSAERPKGSFSTLEIQRTEQGDSAMYLCASSRGVGGYTFGSGTRLTVV.

The V gene is TRBV6-4, the J gene TRBJ1-2, with TRBD1 matching over 9 bases. V lost 6 bases and J lost 6; bases outside the gene matches: 5. Germline V CDR1 and CDR2: MRHNA, SNTAGT. The CDR3 is 13 residues long. This chain's CDR3 is CASSMDRGDGYTF. CDR3 in DNA: TGTGCCAGCAGCATGGACAGGGGCGATGGCTACACCTTC.

Only a few counts were recorded for this clone. CDR3: CASSGDRPREQYF. CDR3 in DNA: TGTGCCAGCAGTGGAGACAGGCCCCGCGAGCAGTACTTC. This chain joins TRBV6-1 and TRBJ2-7, with a possible D match to TRBD1 (6 bases). Germline CDR1 MNHNS, CDR2 SASEGT. This CDR3 region has 13 residues. V was shortened by 4 bases and J by 6 bases, with 13 bases between the two germline ends.